A single sample gave rise to the 13 T cell receptor beta chains below, sequenced in a study of T cells in Graves' hyperthyroidism and ophthalmopathy. RNA transcripts yielded amplified TCR beta CDR3 regions. The TCR CDR3 first-round RT-PCR relied on the HTBI primer set. TCRdb redid the calling of the multiplex PCR reads with MiXCR, one entry per CDR3 protein. Among 300,000 to 450,000 distinct CDR3 sequences, 20% to 25% were seen once, and the ten largest hold around four fifths. Sequencing input: blood. The source is a man in his fifties or sixties with Graves' hyperthyroidism.

This clonotype was detected only a few times. The chain uses TRBV20-1 and TRBJ2-2; TRBD1 matches 7 bases. This CDR3 comprises 13 residues. The junction had 5 bases not matched to a gene; V was cut back by 5 bases and J by 5 bases. Germline V CDR1 and CDR2: DFQATT, SNEGSKA (reference sequence). The CDR3, as DNA: TGCAGTGCTGCCCCGGACAGGACCGGGGAGCTGTTTTTT. Translating gives CSAAPDRTGELFF.

This clonotype has only a few counts. The chain has TRBV6-2 or TRBV6-3 and TRBJ2-1, with D tentatively TRBD1 or TRBD2 (5 bases each). The germline V gene encodes CDR1 MNHEY and CDR2 SVGEGT. This CDR3 has 16 residues. The V and J ends lost 6 bases and 5 bases respectively, with 20 bases between them. Written as DNA, the CDR3 is TGTGCCAGCAGCCCAGGGAAAACGGGGAAACACAATGAGCAGTTCTTC. Translating it yields CASSPGKTGKHNEQFF.

The V and J genes are TRBV14 and TRBJ2-3; TRBD1 agrees at 8 bases. The V gene's germline CDR1 is SGHDN and CDR2 FVKESK. V trimming: 2 bases; J trimming: 0 bases; junction bases outside the gene matches: 4. The CDR3 contains 16 residues. The CDR3, as DNA: TGTGCCAGCAGCCAAAGCAGGGGGCAAAGCACAGATACGCAGTATTTT. It yields the protein CASSQSRGQSTDTQYF.

The J gene is TRBJ2-1, the V gene TRBV11-2, with D perhaps being TRBD1 or TRBD2 (6 bases each). CDR1 is SGHAT, CDR2 FQNNGV, per germline. CDR3 length: 14 amino acids. The CDR3 sequence: CAGGETSRGSEQFF. The CDR3 nucleotides read TGTGCAGGGGGAGAGACTAGTAGGGGGTCTGAGCAGTTCTTC. Full variable domain (remainder filled in from reference TRBV11-2 and TRBJ2-1): EAGVAQSPRYKIIEKRQSVAFWCNPISGHATLYWYQQILGQGPKLLIQFQNNGVVDDSQLPKDRFSAERLKGVDSTLKIQPAKLEDSAVYLCAGGETSRGSEQFFGPGTRLTVL.

For the CDR3, the DNA is TGTGCCAGCACCCCGGGCGGCACCGGGGAGCTGTTTTTT. This translates into CASTPGGTGELFF. The V and J genes are TRBV18 and TRBJ2-2; D remains unclear. V was cut by 8 bases and J by 4 bases, with 11 bases left in between. The CDR3 has 13 residues. The V gene's germline CDR1 is KGHSH and CDR2 LQKENI.

This rearrangement joins TRBV6-1 to TRBJ2-7; D is unresolved. The length of the CDR3 is 11 residues. CDR1 and CDR2 from the germline V gene are MNHNS and SASEGT. Trimming stripped 4 bases from V and 6 bases from J, with 7 bases between. The CDR3: CASSGVSEQYF. In nucleotides, the CDR3 is TGTGCCAGCAGTGGCGTATCCGAGCAGTACTTC.

The CDR3 DNA sequence: TGTGCCAGCAGCCACGACCCTAGCGGTCGATCAGATACGCAGTATTTT. Residues: CASSHDPSGRSDTQYF. The V and J genes are TRBV12-3 or TRBV12-4 and TRBJ2-3; 7 bases map to TRBD2. The CDR3 runs to 16 residues. The V segment lost 6 bases and the J segment 4 bases; nucleotides outside the gene matches: 13.

This clonotype was counted only a few times. This chain joins TRBV6-1 and TRBJ2-1; TRBD2 matches 8 bases. The CDR3 runs to 14 residues. V lost 7 bases and J lost 7; bases outside the gene matches: 9. In germline, CDR1 is MNHNS, CDR2 SASEGT. This CDR3 reads CASTRGGGGNEQFF. Written as DNA, the CDR3 is TGTGCCAGCACCCGGGGGGGAGGGGGAAATGAGCAGTTCTTC.

The chain carries TRBV7-2 and TRBJ1-1; D not certain. V lost 5 bases and J 5 bases, leaving 15 bases between the germline ends. This CDR3 is built from 14 residues. Germline V lookup: CDR1 SGHTA, CDR2 FQGNSA. Written as DNA, the CDR3 is TGTGCCAGCAGCCATGACGCATCCCGAACTGAAGCTTTCTTT. Protein: CASSHDASRTEAFF.

The chain employs TRBV6-2 or TRBV6-3 and TRBJ1-5, with D hard to call. Between the trimmed V and J ends, which lost 5 bases and 0 bases, there was a span of 8 bases. Germline loops: CDR1 MNHEY, CDR2 SVGEGT. CDR3 length: 14 residues. This CDR3 is CASSAAYSNQPQHF. DNA for the CDR3: TGTGCCAGCAGTGCGGCGTATAGCAATCAGCCCCAGCATTTT.

The chain couples TRBV14 to TRBJ1-2; weak D call: TRBD1 (5 bases). This CDR3 region has 15 residues. V was trimmed by 3 bases and J by 8 bases, leaving 19 bases between them. Germline CDR1 and CDR2: SGHDN and FVKESK. CDR3 bases: TGTGCCAGCAGCCAGGAAACAGGAAGGTACTTCGGCTACACCTTC. This translates into CASSQETGRYFGYTF.

The V and J genes are TRBV20-1 and TRBJ2-2; no firm D call. Germline V lookup: CDR1 DFQATT, CDR2 SNEGSKA (reference sequence). The CDR3 totals 11 residues. V was pared by 2 bases and J by 2 bases, with 0 bases between. The CDR3 reads CSARNTGELFF. The CDR3 DNA reads as TGCAGTGCTAGAAACACCGGGGAGCTGTTTTTT.

The chain is built from TRBV11-2 and TRBJ2-2; D remains unclear. Trimming cost V 1 base and J 8 bases, with 14 bases left between them. Germline-derived CDR1 and CDR2 are SGHAT and FQNNGV. The CDR3 spans 15 residues. The CDR3 DNA sequence: TGTGCCAGCAGCTTAGTCGCGACCCTTTTGGGGGAGCTGTTTTTT. It translates to CASSLVATLLGELFF.